This T cell receptor beta chain was captured in a study of T cells after yellow fever vaccination. This clonotype was detected ten times or more. TCRdb redid the calling of the 5' RACE reads with MiXCR, one entry per CDR3 protein. The sample shows more than 50,000 distinct CDR3 sequences, about 5% of them seen only once. Notes on the study in general: Among sorted memory subsets on day 0, almost all vaccine-responding clonotypes fell below detection. Shared CD4/CD8 clonotypes were a small share, likely from convergent recombination.

CDR3 size: 12 residues. Germline assignment: CDR1 ENHRY and CDR2 SYGVKD. Trimming removed 7 bases at V and 4 bases at J, with 7 bases between. Sample: PBMCs, either bulk or a sorted T-cell subset (CD4+, CD8+, memory, or dextramer-sorted; not recorded which), taken on the day of the yellow fever booster vaccination. The V and J genes are TRBV10-3 and TRBJ2-2, with D uncertain. The sequence was obtained from a man aged 18 to 35 who received the YFV17D yellow fever vaccine. This chain's CDR3 is CAIKISTGELFF. In DNA form, the CDR3 reads TGTGCCATCAAAATCTCCACCGGGGAGCTGTTTTTT.